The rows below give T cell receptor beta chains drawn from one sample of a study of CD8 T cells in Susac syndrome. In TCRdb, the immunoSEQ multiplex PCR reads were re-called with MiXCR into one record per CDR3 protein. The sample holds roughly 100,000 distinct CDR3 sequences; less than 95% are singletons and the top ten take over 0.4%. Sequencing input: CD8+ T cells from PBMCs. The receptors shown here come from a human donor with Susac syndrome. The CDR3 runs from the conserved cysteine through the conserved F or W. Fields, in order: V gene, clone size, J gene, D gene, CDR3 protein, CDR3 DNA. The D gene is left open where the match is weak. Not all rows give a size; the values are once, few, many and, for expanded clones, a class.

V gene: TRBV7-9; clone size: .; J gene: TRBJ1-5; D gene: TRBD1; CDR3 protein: CASSLATLGQHYSNQPQHF; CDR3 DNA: TGTGCCAGCAGCTTAGCGACTTTGGGACAGCATTATAGCAATCAGCCCCAGCATTTT
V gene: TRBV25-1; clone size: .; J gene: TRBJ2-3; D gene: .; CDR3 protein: CASAGDTQYF; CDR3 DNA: TGTGCCAGCGCAGGAGATACGCAGTATTTT
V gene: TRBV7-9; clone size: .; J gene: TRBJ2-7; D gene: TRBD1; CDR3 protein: CATTGEGSYEQYF; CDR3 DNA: TGTGCCACTACAGGGGAAGGGTCCTACGAGCAGTACTTC
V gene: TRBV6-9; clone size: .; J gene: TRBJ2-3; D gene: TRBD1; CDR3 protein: CARKGQGRRTDTQYF; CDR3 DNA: TGTGCCAGAAAAGGACAGGGACGGCGGACAGATACGCAGTATTTT
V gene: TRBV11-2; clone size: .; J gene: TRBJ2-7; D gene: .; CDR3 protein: CASSLAPGTGYEQYF; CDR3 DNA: TGTGCCAGCAGCTTAGCCCCAGGGACGGGCTACGAGCAGTACTTC
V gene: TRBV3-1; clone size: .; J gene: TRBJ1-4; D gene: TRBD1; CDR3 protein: CASSRGTGYEKLFF; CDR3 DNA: TGTGCCAGCAGCCGTGGGACAGGGTACGAAAAACTGTTTTTT
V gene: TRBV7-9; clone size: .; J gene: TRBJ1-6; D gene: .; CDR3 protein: CASIGPLNSPLHF; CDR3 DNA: TGTGCCAGCATCGGACCTCTAAATTCACCCCTCCACTTT
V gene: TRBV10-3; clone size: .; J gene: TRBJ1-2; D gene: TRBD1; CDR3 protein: CAIKGDSPNYGYTF; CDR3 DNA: TGTGCCATCAAGGGGGACAGCCCTAACTATGGCTACACCTTC
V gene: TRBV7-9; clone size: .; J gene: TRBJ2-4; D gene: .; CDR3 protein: CASSFSELAKNIQYF; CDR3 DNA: TGTGCCAGCAGCTTCTCGGAGCTAGCCAAAAACATTCAGTACTTC
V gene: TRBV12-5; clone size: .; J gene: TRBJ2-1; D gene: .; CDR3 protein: CASGLDPTPGRRSEQFF; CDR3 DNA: TGTGCTAGTGGTTTGGACCCGACTCCGGGACGCAGAAGTGAGCAGTTCTTC
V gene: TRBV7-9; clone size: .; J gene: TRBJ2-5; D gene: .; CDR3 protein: CASSPDPGRETQYF; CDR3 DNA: TGTGCCAGCAGCCCAGACCCGGGGAGAGAGACCCAGTACTTC
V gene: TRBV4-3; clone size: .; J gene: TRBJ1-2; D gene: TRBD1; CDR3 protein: CASSQDGDSSGGYTF; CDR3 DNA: TGCGCCAGCAGCCAAGACGGGGACAGCTCCGGCGGCTACACCTTC
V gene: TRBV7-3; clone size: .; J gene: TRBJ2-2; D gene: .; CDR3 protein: CASSVDNTGELFF; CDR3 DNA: TGTGCCAGCAGCGTCGATAACACCGGGGAGCTGTTTTTT
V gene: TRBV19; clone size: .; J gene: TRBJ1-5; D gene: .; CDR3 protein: CASSDGRGLDWQPQHF; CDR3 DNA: TGTGCCAGTAGTGACGGCAGGGGATTGGATTGGCAGCCCCAGCATTTT
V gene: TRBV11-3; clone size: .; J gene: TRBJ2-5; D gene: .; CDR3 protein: CASRLWGLQETQYF; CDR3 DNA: TGTGCCAGCAGACTCTGGGGGCTCCAAGAGACCCAGTACTTC
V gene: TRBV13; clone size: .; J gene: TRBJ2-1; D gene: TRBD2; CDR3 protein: CASSLAASGGANEQFF; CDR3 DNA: TGTGCCAGCAGCTTAGCCGCTAGCGGGGGGGCGAATGAGCAGTTCTTC
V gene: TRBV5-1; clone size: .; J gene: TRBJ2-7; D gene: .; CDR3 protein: CASSLRSFDEQYF; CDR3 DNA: TGCGCCAGCAGCTTGAGGTCCTTCGACGAGCAGTACTTC
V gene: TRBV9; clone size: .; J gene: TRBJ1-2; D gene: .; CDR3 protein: CASSVSERDPYGYTF; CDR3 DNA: TGTGCCAGCAGCGTGAGCGAGAGAGACCCATATGGCTACACCTTC
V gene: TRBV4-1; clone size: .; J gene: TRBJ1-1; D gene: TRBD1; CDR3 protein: CASSHGQGMNTEAFF; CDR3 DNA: TGCGCCAGCAGCCACGGACAGGGCATGAACACTGAAGCTTTCTTT
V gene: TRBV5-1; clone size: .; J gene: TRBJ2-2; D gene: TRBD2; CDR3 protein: CASSSGTSGGYNTGELFF; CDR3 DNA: TGCGCCAGCAGCTCGGGGACTAGCGGGGGTTACAACACCGGGGAGCTGTTTTTT
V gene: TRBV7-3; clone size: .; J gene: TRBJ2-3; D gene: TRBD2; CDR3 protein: CASSLSGGDADTQYF; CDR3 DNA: TGTGCCAGCAGCTTAAGCGGGGGGGACGCAGATACGCAGTATTTT
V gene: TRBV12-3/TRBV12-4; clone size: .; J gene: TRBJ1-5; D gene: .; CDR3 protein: CASSHGGGNQPQHF; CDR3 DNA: TGTGCCAGCAGCCATGGGGGGGGGAATCAGCCCCAGCATTTT
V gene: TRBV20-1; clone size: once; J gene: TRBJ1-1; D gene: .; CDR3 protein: CSARAMTRTEAFF; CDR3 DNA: TGCAGTGCTAGAGCTATGACGAGGACTGAAGCTTTCTTT
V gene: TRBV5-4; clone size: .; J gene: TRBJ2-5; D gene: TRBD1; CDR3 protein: CASSPTGTGALETQYF; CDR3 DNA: TGTGCCAGCAGCCCCACTGGGACAGGGGCCCTCGAGACCCAGTACTTC
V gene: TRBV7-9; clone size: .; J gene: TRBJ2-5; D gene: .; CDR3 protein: CASSQQTGAGEETQYF; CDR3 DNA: TGTGCCAGCAGCCAACAAACGGGAGCGGGCGAAGAGACCCAGTACTTC
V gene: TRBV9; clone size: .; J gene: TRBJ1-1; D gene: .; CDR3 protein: CASSVPEGHTEAFF; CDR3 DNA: TGTGCCAGCAGCGTTCCCGAGGGGCACACTGAAGCTTTCTTT
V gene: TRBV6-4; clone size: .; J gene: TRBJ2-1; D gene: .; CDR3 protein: CASSIGPYNEQFF; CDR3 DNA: TGTGCCAGCAGTATTGGGCCCTACAATGAGCAGTTCTTC
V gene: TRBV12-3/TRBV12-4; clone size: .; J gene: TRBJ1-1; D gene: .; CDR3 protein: CASLGAGTEAFF; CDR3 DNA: TGTGCCAGCCTAGGAGCGGGGACTGAAGCTTTCTTT
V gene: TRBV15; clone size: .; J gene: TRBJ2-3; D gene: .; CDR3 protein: CATSRVSFTDTQYF; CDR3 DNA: TGTGCCACCAGCAGAGTGAGTTTCACAGATACGCAGTATTTT
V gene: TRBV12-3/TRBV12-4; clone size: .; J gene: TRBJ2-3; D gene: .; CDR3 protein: CASSLRSDTQYF; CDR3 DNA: TGTGCCAGCAGCCTTCGTTCAGATACGCAGTATTTT
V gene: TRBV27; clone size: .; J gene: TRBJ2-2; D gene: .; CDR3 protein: CASKYQGSTGELFF; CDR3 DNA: TGTGCCAGCAAATACCAGGGGAGTACCGGGGAGCTGTTTTTT
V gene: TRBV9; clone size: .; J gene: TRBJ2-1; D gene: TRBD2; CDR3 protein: CASSISQSGGDGGEQFF; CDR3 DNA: TGTGCCAGCAGCATTTCCCAAAGCGGGGGCGATGGAGGTGAGCAGTTCTTC
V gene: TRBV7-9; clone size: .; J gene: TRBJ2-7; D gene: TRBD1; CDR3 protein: CASSLGQTGFYEQYF; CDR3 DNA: TGTGCCAGCAGCTTAGGCCAGACAGGGTTTTACGAGCAGTACTTC